This T cell receptor (beta chain) was profiled in a study of blood T cells in healthy people across ages. Sample-barcoded 5' priming and a J-beta primer mix drove a second PCR of 7 to 11 cycles. Tagging of each cDNA molecule was performed by a template-switch adaptor with 12 random nucleotides. In TCRdb, the 5' RACE reads were re-called with MiXCR into one record per CDR3 protein. The sample includes around 800,000 distinct CDR3 sequences, less than 70% of them seen just once. The CDR3 is made up of 16 amino acids. V gave up 5 bases and J gave up 4 bases; unmatched junction bases: 9. Germline V CDR1 and CDR2: SGHTA, FQGNSA.

The sequence came from a man older than 75 in good health. Input material: blood. This chain connects TRBV7-2 to TRBJ2-1, with 9 bases lining up with TRBD1. The CDR3 reads CASSPRPGTGYNEQFF. The CDR3 nucleotides read TGTGCCAGCAGCCCGAGACCCGGGACAGGGTACAATGAGCAGTTCTTC. Filled out from reference TRBV7-2 and TRBJ2-1, the complete variable domain reads GAGVSQSPSNKVTEKGKDVELRCDPISGHTALYWYRQSLGQGLEFLIYFQGNSAPDKSGLPSDRFSAERTGGSVSTLTIQRTQQEDSAVYLCASSPRPGTGYNEQFFGPGTRLTVL.